This TCR beta chain was found in a study of blood T cell repertoires in COVID-19. Study overall: Donors in the United States, Italy and Spain gave samples during acute or convalescent COVID-19.

Per the authors' pipeline: Amplification of reference gene primers was used by the study to estimate nucleated cell counts. The repertoire was sequenced with immunoSEQ multiplex PCR; TCRdb's copy has only in-frame clones and lacks some. Clone size and the V and J calls come from that table; the DNA yielded D and trimming. The sample includes 150,000 to 200,000 clones, approximately 80% of them seen just once. Germline values: CDR1 MNHEY, CDR2 SMNVEV (reference sequence). This CDR3 region has 18 residues. J gave up 2 bases and V 7 bases, and 11 bases lay outside the gene matches. All exposed participants met a person with COVID-19 within 2 weeks before entering the study.

The chain carries TRBV27 and TRBJ2-1; 13 bases line up with TRBD2. The receptor was isolated from a man between 60 and 75 years old who had been exposed to COVID-19. Sequencing used PBMCs or T cells enriched from blood (not recorded which). The CDR3 DNA reads TGTGCCAGCAAGACAGAGAGGACTAGCGGGAGCGCCTACAATGAGCAGTTCTTC. Protein sequence: CASKTERTSGSAYNEQFF.